This T cell receptor (beta chain) derives from a study of T cell responses to AZD1222 COVID-19 vaccine. Findings and caveats of the study: Researchers report vaccine-associated CD4 TCRs spanning spike, with dominance at 160-218 and 743-854. Unmutated variant regions reportedly attract nearly half of all spike-specific TCRs.

Some clones are missing from TCRdb's copy, which holds only in-frame ones; the method was immunoSEQ multiplex PCR. The sample carries roughly 120,000 clones, 85% to 95% recorded once. A remark on this clone: Its target is not known.

V lost 0 bases to trimming and J lost 14 bases; unmatched junction nucleotides: 5. The CDR3 extends over 12 amino acids. Germline CDR1 SGHNT, CDR2 YYREEE (reference sequence). Source: peripheral blood, taken 28 days after the second AZD1222 dose. This TCR derives from an adult who received the AZD1222 COVID-19 vaccine. V usage is TRBV5-4 and J usage is TRBJ2-1; the match to TRBD1 covers 7 bases. CDR3 region: CASSLAGQSEFF. In nucleotides, the CDR3 is TGTGCCAGCAGCTTGGCGGGACAGTCTGAGTTCTTC.